The 6 T cell receptor beta chains below were found in one sample sequenced in a study of OX40 agonist ivuxolimab in advanced cancers. TCRdb's copy holds only in-frame clones and misses some; the assay was immunoSEQ multiplex PCR. The sample has more than 85,000 clones, roughly nine tenths seen once. The sequences come from CD4+ or CD8+ T cells sorted from blood, collected in a trial of the OX40 agonist ivuxolimab. Receptor source: an adult with an advanced solid tumor such as melanoma, head and neck, liver or kidney cancer.

The gene calls are TRBV7-2 and TRBJ1-3, with D uncertain. The V end was cut by 5 bases, the J end by 0 bases, with 8 bases between. The CDR3 totals 14 residues. Germline CDR1 is SGHTA and CDR2 is FQGNSA. Here the CDR3 reads CASSQSGSGNTIYF. CDR3 coding DNA: TGTGCCAGCAGCCAATCCGGCTCTGGAAACACCATATATTTT.

CDR3 in amino acids: CASSLAGRLNEQFF. The CDR3 DNA sequence: TGTGCCAGCAGCTTAGCGGGGAGGCTCAATGAGCAGTTCTTC. V usage is TRBV7-8 and J usage is TRBJ2-1; possible D gene TRBD2, 6 bases. V was shortened by 0 bases and J by 6 bases, with 9 bases between the two germline ends. The CDR3 is 14 amino acids. CDR1 and CDR2 (germline): SGHVS, FQNEAQ. Full variable domain (remainder filled in from reference TRBV7-8 and TRBJ2-1): GAGVSQSPRYKVAKRGQDVALRCDPISGHVSLFWYQQALGQGPEFLTYFQNEAQLDKSGLPSDRFFAERPEGSVSTLKIQRTQQEDSAVYLCASSLAGRLNEQFFGPGTRLTVL.

This chain uses TRBV7-9 with TRBJ2-1; 9 bases are shared with TRBD2. J gave up 3 bases and V 2 bases, and 5 bases lay outside the gene matches. Germline values: CDR1 SEHNR, CDR2 FQNEAQ (reference sequence). The CDR3 extends over 16 amino acids. The CDR3 nucleotides read TGTGCCAGCAGCTTATTTAGCGGGGGTAACTACAATGAGCAGTTCTTC. The encoded protein is CASSLFSGGNYNEQFF.

This chain links TRBV30 with TRBJ2-1, with TRBD2 identical over 10 bases. Per germline, CDR1 GTSNPN and CDR2 SVGIG (reference sequence). The CDR3 extends over 13 amino acids. The junction had 6 bases not matched to a gene; V was cut back by 4 bases and J by 9 bases. CDR3 residues: CAWTEREGAEQFF. The CDR3 DNA sequence: TGTGCCTGGACTGAGCGGGAGGGGGCTGAGCAGTTCTTC.

The V gene is TRBV5-6, the J gene TRBJ2-3, with D maybe TRBD1 (6 bases). The ends were cut back, 0 bases at V and 2 bases at J, with 13 bases in the middle. CDR1 and CDR2 (germline): SGHDT, YYEEEE. The CDR3 spans 16 residues. CDR3 sequence: CASSLGQGRLTDTQYF. The CDR3 nucleotides read TGTGCCAGCAGCTTGGGGCAGGGGCGTCTCACAGATACGCAGTATTTT. The full variable domain, in which reference TRBV5-6 and TRBJ2-3 provide the parts outside the CDR3, is DAGVTQSPTHLIKTRGQQVTLRCSPKSGHDTVSWYQQALGQGPQFIFQYYEEEERQRGNFPDRFSGHQFPNYSSELNVNALLLGDSALYLCASSLGQGRLTDTQYFGPGTRLTVL.

The chain carries TRBV6-1 and TRBJ2-3, with a weak D call TRBD1 (5 bases). Trimming removed 4 bases at V and 7 bases at J, with 12 bases between. This CDR3 has 13 residues. The germline CDR1 and CDR2 sequences are MNHNS and SASEGT. CDR3 region: CASSGDRANTQYF. The CDR3 DNA reads as TGTGCCAGCAGTGGCGACAGAGCAAATACGCAGTATTTT.